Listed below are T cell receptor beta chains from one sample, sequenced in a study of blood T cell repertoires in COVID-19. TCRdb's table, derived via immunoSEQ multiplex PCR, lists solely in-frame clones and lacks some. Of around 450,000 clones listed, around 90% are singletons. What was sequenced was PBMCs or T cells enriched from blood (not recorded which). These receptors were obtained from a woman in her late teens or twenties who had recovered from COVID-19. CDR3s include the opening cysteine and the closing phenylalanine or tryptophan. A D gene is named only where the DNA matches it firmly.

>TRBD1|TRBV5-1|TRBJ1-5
TGCGCCAGCAGCCCCGGACAGGGCCAGGGACAGCCCCAGCATTTT
CASSPGQGQGQPQHF
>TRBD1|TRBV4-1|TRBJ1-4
TGCGCCAGCAGCCAAGTTACTTTCCCGGGGGGACAGGGAACCTTTAATGAAAAACTGTTTTTT
CASSQVTFPGGQGTFNEKLFF
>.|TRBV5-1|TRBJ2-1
TGCGCCAGCACCCAGGGGGGCGGAAAGGAGCAGTTCTTC
CASTQGGGKEQFF
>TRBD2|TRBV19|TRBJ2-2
TGTGCCAGTAGTCCCAGCGGGGGTATCGGCGGGGAGCTGTTTTTT
CASSPSGGIGGELFF
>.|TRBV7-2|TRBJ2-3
TGTGCCAGCAGCTTAGGTTTATTTACAGATACGCAGTATTTT
CASSLGLFTDTQYF
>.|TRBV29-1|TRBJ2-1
TGCAGCGATAGCTTCGGACTTAATGAGCAGTTCTTC
CSDSFGLNEQFF
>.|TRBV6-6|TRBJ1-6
TGTGCCAGCAGCCTAGCATTGAGTTCACCCCTCCACTTT
CASSLALSSPLHF
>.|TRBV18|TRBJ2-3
TGTGCCAGCTCACCACCGCGTCCGCTCACAGATACGCAGTATTTT
CASSPPRPLTDTQYF
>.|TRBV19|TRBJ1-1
TGTGCCAGTACTGACCCGGGTCGCGATCCTAACACTGAAGCTTTCTTT
CASTDPGRDPNTEAFF
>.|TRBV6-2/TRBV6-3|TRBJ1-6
TGTGCCAGCAGTCCCGGGACAATTTATAATTCACCCCTCCACTTT
CASSPGTIYNSPLHF
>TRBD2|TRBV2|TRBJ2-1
TGTGCCAGCAGTGCCCTCCGGGGGGTATACAATGAGCAGTTCTTC
CASSALRGVYNEQFF